The present T cell receptor beta chain was sequenced within a study of cytomegalovirus exposure and HLA in healthy donors. General study results and limits: Trimming of TCR beta V- and J-genes showed a link, identified in a later analysis, to a missense DCLRE1C variant. TCR beta chains numbering under 200 were designated cytomegalovirus-associated.

Between the trimmed V and J ends, which lost 1 base and 2 bases, there was a span of 12 bases. The V gene's germline CDR1 is MDHEN and CDR2 SYDVKM. CDR3 length equals 16 residues. The study ran its PCR with 60 Vbeta and 13 Jbeta primers. Sequenced by immunoSEQ multiplex PCR; TCRdb stores in-frame clones only, minus some. The table lists more than 150,000 clones, less than 85% of them singletons. In regard to this clone: The antigen is not known.

The sequence was obtained from a girl under 18 in good health and CMV-seropositive. The sequencing sample was made of PBMCs. V and J are TRBV28 and TRBJ1-5, with D possibly TRBD1 on 6 matching bases. The CDR3 region is CASSLLGGLGNQPQHF. DNA of the CDR3: TGTGCCAGCAGTTTATTGGGGGGGCTGGGCAATCAGCCCCAGCATTTT.